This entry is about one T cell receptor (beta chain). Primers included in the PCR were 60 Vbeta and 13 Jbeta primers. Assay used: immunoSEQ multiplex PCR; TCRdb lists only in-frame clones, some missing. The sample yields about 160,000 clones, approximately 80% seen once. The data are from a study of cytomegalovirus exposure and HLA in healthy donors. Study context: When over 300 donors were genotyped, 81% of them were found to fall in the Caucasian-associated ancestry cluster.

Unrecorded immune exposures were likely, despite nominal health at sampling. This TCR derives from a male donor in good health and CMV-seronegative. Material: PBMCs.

The chain's CDR3 is CASSSSGGTDNQPQHF. Here the CDR3 DNA reads TGTGCCAGTAGTTCATCAGGGGGGACGGATAATCAGCCCCAGCATTTT. The chain joins TRBV19 to TRBJ1-5; 7 bases are shared with TRBD1. The CDR3 sequence is 16 residues long. Germline loops: CDR1 LNHDA, CDR2 SQIVND (reference sequence). V trimming: 5 bases; J trimming: 4 bases; junction bases outside the gene matches: 11.